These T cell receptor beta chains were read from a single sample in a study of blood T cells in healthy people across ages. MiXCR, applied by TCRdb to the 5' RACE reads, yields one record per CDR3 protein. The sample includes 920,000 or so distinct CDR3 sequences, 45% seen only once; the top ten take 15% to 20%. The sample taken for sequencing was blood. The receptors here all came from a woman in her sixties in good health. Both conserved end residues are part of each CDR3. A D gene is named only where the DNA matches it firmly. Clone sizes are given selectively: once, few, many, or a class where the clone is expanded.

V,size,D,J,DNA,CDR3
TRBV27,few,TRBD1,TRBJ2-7,TGTGCCAGCAGTTCAGCTTCTCACAGGGGGCGCAAAAGAAGCGAGCAGTACTTC,CASSSASHRGRKRSEQYF
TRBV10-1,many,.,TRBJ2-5,TGCGCCAGCGGCCAGGGTTACGGGGAGACCCAGTACTTC,CASGQGYGETQYF
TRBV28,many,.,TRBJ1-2,TGTTTGACACATGGCTACACCTTC,CLTHGYTF
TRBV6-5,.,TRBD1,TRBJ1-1,TGTGCCAGCAGTCCGGACAGGCGTGAAGCTTTCTTT,CASSPDRREAFF
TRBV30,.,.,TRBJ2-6,TGTGCCTGGAGTGCCGGTGGGACCAACGTCCTGACTTTC,CAWSAGGTNVLTF
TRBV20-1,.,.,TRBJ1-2,TGCAGTGCTAGAGATCAAAACAGGGAGGTCTATGGCTACACCTTC,CSARDQNREVYGYTF
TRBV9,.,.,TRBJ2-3,TGTGCCAGCAGCGCTCGGACCGTTTTTAATACGCGGTATTTT,CASSARTVFNTRYF
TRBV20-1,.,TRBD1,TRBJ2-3,TGCAGTGCTGAAGCCGGGACAGGGGGTTTCCCAGATACGCAGTATTTT,CSAEAGTGGFPDTQYF
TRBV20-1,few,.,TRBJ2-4,TGCAGTGCTAGCGGCCTCGGGCTGGACATTCAGTACTTC,CSASGLGLDIQYF
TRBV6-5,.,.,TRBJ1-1,TGTGCCAGCAGTTCCCGGACTCCGAACACTGAAGCTTTCTTT,CASSSRTPNTEAFF
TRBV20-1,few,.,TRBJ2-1,TGCAGTGCCCTACAGCGGAGCTCCTACAATGAGCAGTTCTTC,CSALQRSSYNEQFF
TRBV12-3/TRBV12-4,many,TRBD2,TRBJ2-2,TGTGCCAGCAGCTTAGCGGGAGGGAACACCGGGGAGCTGTTTTTT,CASSLAGGNTGELFF
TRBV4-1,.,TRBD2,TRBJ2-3,TGCGCCAGCAGCACTTCTAGCGGGAGCTTGGATACGCAGTATTTT,CASSTSSGSLDTQYF